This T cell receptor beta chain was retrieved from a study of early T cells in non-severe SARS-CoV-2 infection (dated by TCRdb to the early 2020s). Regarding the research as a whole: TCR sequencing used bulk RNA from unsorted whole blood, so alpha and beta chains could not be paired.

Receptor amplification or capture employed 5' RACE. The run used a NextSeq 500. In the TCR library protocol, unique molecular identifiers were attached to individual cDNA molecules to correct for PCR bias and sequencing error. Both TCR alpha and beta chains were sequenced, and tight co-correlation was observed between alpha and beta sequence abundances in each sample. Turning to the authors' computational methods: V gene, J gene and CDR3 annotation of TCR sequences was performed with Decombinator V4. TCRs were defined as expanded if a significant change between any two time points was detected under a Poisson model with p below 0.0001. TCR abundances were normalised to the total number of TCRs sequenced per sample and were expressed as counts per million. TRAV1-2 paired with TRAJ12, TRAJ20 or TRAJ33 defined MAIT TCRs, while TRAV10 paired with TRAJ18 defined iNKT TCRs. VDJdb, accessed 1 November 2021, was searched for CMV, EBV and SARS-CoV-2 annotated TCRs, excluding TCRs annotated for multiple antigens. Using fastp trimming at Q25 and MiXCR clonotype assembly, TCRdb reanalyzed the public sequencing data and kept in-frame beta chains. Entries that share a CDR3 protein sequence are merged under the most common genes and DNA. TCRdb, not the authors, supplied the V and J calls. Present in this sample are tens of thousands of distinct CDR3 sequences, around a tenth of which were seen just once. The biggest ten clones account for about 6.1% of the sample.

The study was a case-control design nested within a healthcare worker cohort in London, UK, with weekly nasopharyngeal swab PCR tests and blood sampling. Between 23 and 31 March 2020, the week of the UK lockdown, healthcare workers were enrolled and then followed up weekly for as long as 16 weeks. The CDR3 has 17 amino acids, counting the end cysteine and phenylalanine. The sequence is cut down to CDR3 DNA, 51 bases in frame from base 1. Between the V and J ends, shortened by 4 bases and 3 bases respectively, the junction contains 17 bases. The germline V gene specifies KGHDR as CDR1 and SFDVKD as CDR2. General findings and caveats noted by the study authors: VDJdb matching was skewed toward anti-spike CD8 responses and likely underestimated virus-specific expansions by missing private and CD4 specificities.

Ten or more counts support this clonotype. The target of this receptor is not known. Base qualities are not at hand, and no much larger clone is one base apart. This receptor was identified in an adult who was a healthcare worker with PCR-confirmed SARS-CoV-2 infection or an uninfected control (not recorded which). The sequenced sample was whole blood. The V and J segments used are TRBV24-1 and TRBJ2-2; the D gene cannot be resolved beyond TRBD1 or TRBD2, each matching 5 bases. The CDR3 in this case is CATSDSGTLSHTGELFF. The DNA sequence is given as TGTGCCACCAGTGACTCCGGGACCTTAAGCCACACCGGGGAGCTGTTTTTT.